This is a list of T cell receptor beta chains from one sample in a study of cytomegalovirus exposure and HLA in healthy donors. The assay was immunoSEQ multiplex PCR, and TCRdb's table has in-frame clones only and misses some. The sample gives about 98,000 clones, approximately 72% of which show up once; about a tenth is in the top ten. The sample was PBMCs. These receptors all come from a man aged 18-30 years in good health and CMV-seropositive. The CDR3 runs from the conserved cysteine through the conserved F or W. A D gene is named only where the DNA matches it firmly. A clone size is listed for some rows: how often the clone was seen (once, few, many), or a class if it is expanded.

J: TRBJ2-7
D: TRBD1
V: TRBV4-1
size: .
DNA: TGCGCCAGCAGCCAAAGGGACAGGGAATACGAGCAGTACTTC
CDR3: CASSQRDREYEQYF

J: TRBJ2-7
D: .
V: TRBV27
size: .
DNA: TGTGCCAGCTATGGGCCAACGTTCCCCTACGAGCAGTACTTC
CDR3: CASYGPTFPYEQYF

J: TRBJ2-5
D: .
V: TRBV4-2
size: .
DNA: TGTGCCAGCAGCCAAGAAGGTAGCGGAACTCAAGAGACCCAGTACTTC
CDR3: CASSQEGSGTQETQYF

J: TRBJ1-4
D: .
V: TRBV2
size: .
DNA: TGTGCCAGCAGTGTTTCTCAGGCCGAAAAACTGTTTTTT
CDR3: CASSVSQAEKLFF

J: TRBJ1-2
D: .
V: TRBV6-5
size: .
DNA: TGTGCCAGCAGTTACGGTCCGGGAACCTATGGCTACACCTTC
CDR3: CASSYGPGTYGYTF

J: TRBJ2-3
D: .
V: TRBV9
size: .
DNA: TGTGCCAGCAGCGTAATGGGGGGAGCAACGGATACGCAGTATTTT
CDR3: CASSVMGGATDTQYF

J: TRBJ1-4
D: TRBD1
V: TRBV5-1
size: .
DNA: TGCGCCAGCCGTACAGGGGGCCGTAATGAAAAACTGTTTTTT
CDR3: CASRTGGRNEKLFF

J: TRBJ1-2
D: .
V: TRBV7-8
size: .
DNA: TGTGCCAGCAGCTTAGATGCGCGAAACAGTGGCTACACCTTC
CDR3: CASSLDARNSGYTF

J: TRBJ2-5
D: .
V: TRBV7-9
size: .
DNA: TGTGCCAGCAGCCCTAGGGTAGGGGGAGAGACCCAGTACTTC
CDR3: CASSPRVGGETQYF

J: TRBJ1-5
D: .
V: TRBV7-9
size: few
DNA: TGTGCCAGCAGCTTAGCATCGGGGAAACAGCCCCAGCATTTT
CDR3: CASSLASGKQPQHF

J: TRBJ2-7
D: TRBD2
V: TRBV6-6
size: .
DNA: TGTGCCAGCAGCAGTGGCGGGGGGTCAAGCTCCTACGAGCAGTACTTC
CDR3: CASSSGGGSSSYEQYF

J: TRBJ2-7
D: TRBD1
V: TRBV13
size: .
DNA: TGTGCCAGCAGCCCCGGGACAGACTACGAGCAGTACTTC
CDR3: CASSPGTDYEQYF

J: TRBJ1-2
D: .
V: TRBV15
size: .
DNA: TGTGCCACCGGCATAAAGGGCAGGGAGGATGGCTACACCTTC
CDR3: CATGIKGREDGYTF

J: TRBJ1-2
D: .
V: TRBV10-1
size: few
DNA: TGCGCCAGCAGTGACAGGGGCTATGGCTACACCTTC
CDR3: CASSDRGYGYTF

J: TRBJ2-1
D: .
V: TRBV14
size: .
DNA: TGTGCCAGCAGCCAAAACTGGGCCTACTACAATGAGCAGTTCTTC
CDR3: CASSQNWAYYNEQFF

J: TRBJ2-7
D: .
V: TRBV19
size: once
DNA: TGTGCCAGTAGTCAAGGGGGAACCTCCCGCGAGCAGTACTTC
CDR3: CASSQGGTSREQYF

J: TRBJ2-7
D: .
V: TRBV7-2
size: .
DNA: TGTGCCAGCAGCCCCGGGACTTACGAGCAGTACTTC
CDR3: CASSPGTYEQYF

J: TRBJ2-5
D: .
V: TRBV7-8
size: few
DNA: TGTGCCAGCAGCTTAGGGTCCGGGTTCGGGGAGACCCAGTACTTC
CDR3: CASSLGSGFGETQYF

J: TRBJ2-2
D: TRBD1
V: TRBV11-2
size: .
DNA: TGTGCCAGCAGCCGCACGGGGCAGGGGGTCACCGGGGAGCTGTTTTTT
CDR3: CASSRTGQGVTGELFF

J: TRBJ2-6
D: TRBD1
V: TRBV28
size: .
DNA: TGCGTCACCCAGAGGGGGACAGGGTCGACTGGGGCCAACGTCCTGACTTTC
CDR3: CVTQRGTGSTGANVLTF

J: TRBJ2-7
D: TRBD1
V: TRBV7-7
size: .
DNA: TGTGCCAGCAGCAAGCAGACAGGGGCTTCCTACGAGCAGTACTTC
CDR3: CASSKQTGASYEQYF

J: TRBJ2-1
D: TRBD2
V: TRBV7-2
size: .
DNA: TGTGCCAGCAGCCCAAGACTAGCGGGGGCCCACAATGAGCAGTTCTTC
CDR3: CASSPRLAGAHNEQFF

J: TRBJ1-5
D: .
V: TRBV7-9
size: .
DNA: TGTGCCAGCAGCCGGGGGGATCGCAATCAGCCCCAGCATTTT
CDR3: CASSRGDRNQPQHF

J: TRBJ2-1
D: TRBD2
V: TRBV2
size: .
DNA: TGTGCCAGCGGTTCGCGGGGGGGCCAATCCTACAATGAGCAGTTCTTC
CDR3: CASGSRGGQSYNEQFF

J: TRBJ1-5
D: .
V: TRBV2
size: .
DNA: TGTGCCAGCAGGGAGGGGTTTAGCAATCAGCCCCAGCATTTT
CDR3: CASREGFSNQPQHF

J: TRBJ2-7
D: TRBD1
V: TRBV29-1
size: .
DNA: TGCAGCGTGCTGACAGGGATTGGCGAGCAGTACTTC
CDR3: CSVLTGIGEQYF

J: TRBJ1-5
D: TRBD1
V: TRBV4-1
size: .
DNA: TGCGCCAGCAGCCGAGACAGGGATCAGCCCCAGCATTTT
CDR3: CASSRDRDQPQHF

J: TRBJ2-3
D: TRBD1
V: TRBV19
size: .
DNA: TGTGCCAGTAGTATTAGACAGGGAAAGGCAGATACGCAGTATTTT
CDR3: CASSIRQGKADTQYF